The clone carrying this T cell receptor beta chain has a single count. There are 14 residues in the CDR3. The V gene's germline CDR1 is SGHDN and CDR2 FVKESK. With V trimmed by 1 base and J by 7 bases, 6 bases remained unmatched. 13 Jbeta primers and 60 Vbeta primers were used for the PCR. Assay used: immunoSEQ multiplex PCR; TCRdb lists only in-frame clones, some missing. The data show 100,000 to 120,000 clones, approximately 69% seen once. This record comes from a study of cytomegalovirus exposure and HLA in healthy donors. This receptor was identified in a man aged 30 to 45 in good health and CMV-seronegative. The sample comprised PBMCs. The rearrangement uses TRBV14 and TRBJ1-2; 7 bases line up with TRBD1. The CDR3, as DNA: TGTGCCAGCAGCCAAGTAACAGGGGTCAGTGGCTACACCTTC. Protein: CASSQVTGVSGYTF.